One and the same sample provided the 28 T cell receptor beta chains below, sequenced in a study of shared clonotypes between healthy human individuals. This table comes from immunoSEQ multiplex PCR, and its TCRdb copy is limited to in-frame clones, with some not included. The sample holds 2 million to 3 million clones; 80% to 95% are singletons and the top ten take 0.35% to 0.45%. The sample consisted of naive CD4+ T cells from PBMCs. Indicated subset: CD45RA+ positively selected. Receptor source: a man between 18 and 29 years old in good health. Some clones in this sample may be carry-over from other donors' samples.

The rearrangement uses TRBV19 and TRBJ2-7; a weak D match, TRBD1 (6 bases). Germline V gives CDR1 LNHDA, CDR2 SQIVND (reference sequence). V dropped 1 base and J dropped 2 bases, with 12 bases sitting between them. The CDR3 runs to 15 residues. The CDR3 sequence is CASSIGIGGTYEQYF. CDR3 bases: TGTGCCAGTAGTATAGGAATAGGGGGAACCTACGAGCAGTACTTC.

V gene TRBV4-3 combines with J gene TRBJ2-1; 14 positions match TRBD2. Per germline, CDR1 LGHNA and CDR2 YSLEER. The length of the CDR3 is 17 residues. The V and J ends lost 3 bases and 8 bases, in that order; junction bases with no gene match: 9. The CDR3 DNA is TGCGCCAGCAGCCAGGGGCGGGGACTAGCGGGAGATTATGAGCAGTTCTTC. The encoded protein is CASSQGRGLAGDYEQFF.

A note on this clone: This same CDR3 is encoded by further DNA sequences in the sample. The rearrangement joins TRBV7-2 to TRBJ2-3; D gene unclear. Germline V gene data show CDR1 as SGHTA and CDR2 as FQGNSA. CDR3 length: 12 residues. With 5 bases removed from V and 4 bases from J, the gap between germline ends came to 7 bases. The CDR3 spells CASSPPSDTQYF. The DNA of the CDR3 is TGTGCCAGCAGCCCCCCCTCAGATACGCAGTATTTT.

The sample holds one count of this clone. This sequence joins TRBV28 and TRBJ1-2; D gene unclear. Per the germline V gene, CDR1 is MDHEN and CDR2 is SYDVKM. The V and J ends lost 8 bases and 2 bases respectively, with 18 bases between them. This CDR3 has 15 amino acids. DNA of the CDR3: TGTGCCAGCCTTGAAACACGGGTTTTCAACTATGGCTACACCTTC. Translated: CASLETRVFNYGYTF.

The CDR3 DNA is TGTGCCAGCAGCTGGAGGGACAGGGGATTGCCTGAAGCTTTCTTT. As protein: CASSWRDRGLPEAFF. The chain joins TRBV5-6 to TRBJ1-1; TRBD1 matches at 10 bases. The ends lost 3 bases at V and 6 bases at J; junction bases unmatched: 8. CDR3 length: 15 amino acids. Germline V lookup: CDR1 SGHDT, CDR2 YYEEEE. Drawing the rest from reference TRBV5-6 and TRBJ1-1, the complete variable domain is DAGVTQSPTHLIKTRGQQVTLRCSPKSGHDTVSWYQQALGQGPQFIFQYYEEEERQRGNFPDRFSGHQFPNYSSELNVNALLLGDSALYLCASSWRDRGLPEAFFGQGTRLTVV.

V gene TRBV19 combines with J gene TRBJ1-2; D is perhaps TRBD1 (5 bases). Trimming left V 3 bases short and J 3 bases short, with 17 bases between. The germline V gene has CDR1 LNHDA and CDR2 SQIVND (reference sequence). The CDR3 contains 16 residues. The CDR3 nucleotides read TGTGCCAGTAGTATGGGGCAGCGAGGGATCGACTATGGCTACACCTTC. It specifies CASSMGQRGIDYGYTF. Full variable domain (remainder filled in from reference TRBV19 and TRBJ1-2): DGGITQSPKYLFRKEGQNVTLSCEQNLNHDAMYWYRQDPGQGLRLIYYSQIVNDFQKGDIAEGYSVSREKKESFPLTVTSAQKNPTAFYLCASSMGQRGIDYGYTFGSGTRLTVV.

The rearrangement joins TRBV28 to TRBJ1-5, with D possibly matching TRBD1 (6 bases). From germline, CDR1 is MDHEN and CDR2 SYDVKM. The CDR3 has 16 amino acids. V was pared by 7 bases and J by 0 bases, with 16 bases between. DNA of the CDR3: TGTGCCAGCAACGCAGAAGGGGGGGATAGCAATCAGCCCCAGCATTTT. As protein: CASNAEGGDSNQPQHF.

The chain is built from TRBV5-4 and TRBJ1-6; TRBD1 matches 11 bases. Germline V CDR1 and CDR2: SGHNT, YYREEE (reference sequence). The CDR3 has 14 amino acids. The trim removed 4 bases at V and 9 bases at J, leaving 3 bases unmatched. CDR3 in DNA: TGTGCCAGCAGCCCGGACAGGGGGCTTTCACCCCTCCACTTT. Its translation is CASSPDRGLSPLHF.

The rearrangement uses TRBV5-6 and TRBJ2-1; no reliable D call. The V gene lost 4 bases and the J gene lost 7 bases, with 18 bases spanning the gap. The CDR3 is 15 amino acids. The germline V gene encodes CDR1 SGHDT and CDR2 YYEEEE. CDR3 amino acids: CASSPGLIGWNEQFF. The CDR3 nucleotides are TGTGCCAGCAGCCCTGGGTTGATAGGGTGGAATGAGCAGTTCTTC.

This clone was seen a handful of times. The rearrangement joins TRBV14 to TRBJ1-4, with D uncertain. The CDR3 covers 15 residues. Trimming removed 0 bases at V and 3 bases at J, with 8 bases between. From germline, CDR1 is SGHDN and CDR2 FVKESK. The CDR3 region is CASSQDPVANEKLFF. CDR3 DNA sequence: TGTGCCAGCAGCCAAGACCCGGTGGCTAATGAAAAACTGTTTTTT. Supplemented by reference TRBV14 and TRBJ1-4, the full variable domain reads EAGVTQFPSHSVIEKGQTVTLRCDPISGHDNLYWYRRVMGKEIKFLLHFVKESKQDESGMPNNRFLAERTGGTYSTLKVQPAELEDSGVYFCASSQDPVANEKLFFGSGTQLSVL.

J is TRBJ2-3 and V is TRBV15; 7 positions match TRBD2. Germline CDR1 is LNHNV and CDR2 is YYDKDF (reference sequence). The trim removed 4 bases at V and 5 bases at J, leaving 9 bases unmatched. CDR3 length: 15 residues. The CDR3 reads CATSIRGTGGDTQYF. CDR3 nucleotides: TGTGCCACCAGCATCCGAGGGACGGGAGGAGATACGCAGTATTTT. Supplemented by reference TRBV15 and TRBJ2-3, the full variable domain reads DAMVIQNPRYQVTQFGKPVTLSCSQTLNHNVMYWYQQKSSQAPKLLFHYYDKDFNNEADTPDNFQSRRPNTSFCFLDIRSPGLGDTAMYLCATSIRGTGGDTQYFGPGTRLTVL.

This chain connects TRBV5-4 to TRBJ1-2, with a possible D match to TRBD1 (5 bases). Germline V lookup: CDR1 SGHNT, CDR2 YYREEE (reference sequence). Trimming pared 5 bases from V and 8 bases from J, leaving 19 bases between. The CDR3 runs 14 residues. In nucleotides, the CDR3 is TGTGCCAGCAGGAGGGACTCTATCTCGGAGGGCTACACCTTC. This sequence encodes CASRRDSISEGYTF.

As concerns this clone: Within the sample, other DNA sequences also encode this same CDR3. The chain recombines TRBV19 with TRBJ1-5; D is ambiguous. This CDR3 spans 14 amino acids. Trimming pared 3 bases from V and 3 bases from J, leaving 9 bases between. Looked up from germline, CDR1 is LNHDA and CDR2 is SQIVND (reference sequence). In nucleotides, the CDR3 is TGTGCCAGTAGTATGGGCCAGTTCAATCAGCCCCAGCATTTT. Translation: CASSMGQFNQPQHF.

The gene calls are TRBV9 and TRBJ2-5; D possibly corresponds to TRBD1 (5 bases). The germline V gene has CDR1 SGDLS and CDR2 YYNGEE. The CDR3 sequence is 15 residues long. The ends were cut back, 0 bases at V and 2 bases at J, with 11 bases in the middle. The CDR3 DNA sequence: TGTGCCAGCAGCGTAGGGGGCGAAGCTCAAGAGACCCAGTACTTC. Protein sequence: CASSVGGEAQETQYF.

The chain carries TRBV2 and TRBJ2-5; either TRBD1 or TRBD2 may fit D (6 bases each). V lost 6 bases, J lost 5 bases, and 16 bases lay in between. The CDR3 is 14 residues long. Germline V gene sequence: CDR1 SNHLY, CDR2 FYNNEI. CDR3: CASRAQGGQETQYF. In DNA form, the CDR3 reads TGTGCCAGCAGGGCTCAAGGGGGGCAGGAGACCCAGTACTTC.

The CDR3: CASSQGQVNTEAFF. The CDR3, as DNA: TGTGCCAGCAGCCAGGGACAGGTGAACACTGAAGCTTTCTTT. The chain employs TRBV11-2 and TRBJ1-1, with TRBD1 matching over 8 bases. The CDR3 is made up of 14 amino acids. Germline assignment: CDR1 SGHAT and CDR2 FQNNGV. With V trimmed by 5 bases and J by 0 bases, 2 bases remained unmatched.

The gene calls are TRBV25-1 and TRBJ1-4, with a weak D call TRBD1 (5 bases). The CDR3 sequence is 17 residues long. Trimming pared 3 bases from V and 1 base from J, leaving 15 bases between. CDR1 is MGHDK and CDR2 is SYGVNS in the germline V gene. The CDR3 region has the DNA TGTGCCAGCAGTGATTCCGAGCGGGGGGAAACTAATGAAAAACTGTTTTTT. It is translated as CASSDSERGETNEKLFF.

The chain links TRBV10-3 to TRBJ1-4, with 10 bases fitting TRBD1. With 5 bases clipped from V and 4 bases from J, the junction kept 7 bases outside the gene matches. In germline, CDR1 is ENHRY, CDR2 SYGVKD. The CDR3 consists of 16 residues. CDR3 sequence: CAISTRQGADNEKLFF. CDR3 nucleotide sequence: TGTGCCATCAGTACCAGACAGGGGGCTGATAATGAAAAACTGTTTTTT.

This clone was seen just once. The chain has TRBV9 and TRBJ2-7, with 9 nucleotides matching TRBD2. The CDR3 consists of 15 residues. After removal of 3 bases from V and 0 bases from J, the junction contained 4 bases not matched to a gene. The germline V gene has CDR1 SGDLS and CDR2 YYNGEE. The chain's CDR3 is CASSGSGSDSYEQYF. The CDR3 nucleotides are TGTGCCAGCAGCGGTAGCGGGAGCGACTCCTACGAGCAGTACTTC.

This sequence joins TRBV5-1 and TRBJ2-2; D perhaps matches TRBD1 (6 bases). This CDR3 is built from 16 residues. V was trimmed by 4 bases and J by 0 bases, leaving 13 bases between them. The germline gives CDR1 SGHRS, CDR2 YFSETQ. The CDR3 is CASSLLPGANTGELFF. CDR3 DNA sequence: TGCGCCAGCAGCCTACTTCCAGGGGCGAACACCGGGGAGCTGTTTTTT.

This clone has a handful of counts. The rearrangement joins TRBV6-1 to TRBJ1-1; tentatively, D is TRBD1 (5 bases). Germline V gene data show CDR1 as MNHNS and CDR2 as SASEGT. The CDR3 runs 17 residues. The V end was cut by 2 bases, the J end by 3 bases, with 19 bases between. CDR3 amino acids: CASSEFVTGAAYTEAFF. The CDR3 DNA reads TGTGCCAGCAGTGAATTTGTTACAGGCGCGGCTTACACTGAAGCTTTCTTT.

The sample holds one count of this clone. This chain uses TRBV12-2 with TRBJ2-7; the table's D call, TRBD1, has no DNA check behind it. TRBV12-2 is deemed a pseudogene. CDR3 length: 15 amino acids. In DNA, the CDR3 is TGTGCAAGTCGCTTCCCCGGGACAGACCCCTACGAGCAGTACTTC. This codes for CASRFPGTDPYEQYF.

This clone was observed once. This chain uses TRBV29-1 with TRBJ1-3; D unresolved. Germline loops: CDR1 SQVTM, CDR2 ANQGSEA. CDR3 size: 13 residues. With 7 bases removed from V and 0 bases from J, the gap between germline ends came to 10 bases. CDR3 DNA: TGCAGCGCCCAACCCCACTCTGGAAACACCATATATTTT. Translated, it gives CSAQPHSGNTIYF.

J is TRBJ1-2 and V is TRBV6-6, with D perhaps matching TRBD1 (6 bases). CDR1 is MNHNY and CDR2 is SVGAGI in the germline V gene (reference sequence). V dropped 4 bases and J dropped 7 bases, with 10 bases sitting between them. The CDR3 sequence is 12 residues long. CDR3 DNA sequence: TGTGCCAGCAGTTTACAGGGTGGTGGCTACACCTTC. Translating gives CASSLQGGGYTF.

The chain is built from TRBV6-1 and TRBJ2-7; no firm D call. Trimming pared 2 bases from V and 2 bases from J, leaving 10 bases between. The CDR3 spans 14 residues. The germline V gene has CDR1 MNHNS and CDR2 SASEGT. The CDR3 bases are TGTGCCAGCAGTGAACCCAGCAAACCCTACGAGCAGTACTTC. Translating gives CASSEPSKPYEQYF.

CDR3 DNA: TGTGCCAGCAGTTCCGTGGAGGGGTCGGAGCAGTTCTTC. Its protein is CASSSVEGSEQFF. The gene calls are TRBV27 and TRBJ2-1; possibly TRBD2 for D (6 bases). V lost 4 bases and J lost 10, with 14 bases in between. The V gene's germline CDR1 is MNHEY and CDR2 SMNVEV (reference sequence). The CDR3 runs to 13 residues.

This clone was observed a handful of times. One junction end disagrees with the germline gene, perhaps due to a read error. The CDR3 sequence: CASSLGARRVF. As DNA, the CDR3 is TGTGCCAGCAGCTTAGGGGCCCGCCGGGTCTTT. The V and J genes are TRBV5-6 and TRBJ1-1; TRBD1 is a possible D gene (5 bases). Looked up from germline, CDR1 is SGHDT and CDR2 is YYEEEE. CDR3 length equals 11 residues.

The gene calls are TRBV5-1 and TRBJ1-2; possible D gene TRBD1, 5 bases. Germline-derived CDR1 and CDR2 are SGHRS and YFSETQ. Trimming shortened V by 1 base and J by 6 bases, and 16 bases separated the two germline ends. The CDR3 has 15 residues. The CDR3: CASSLKGPRLDGYTF. DNA for the CDR3: TGCGCCAGCAGCTTGAAGGGGCCGCGCCTCGATGGCTACACCTTC.